This entry lists 12 T cell receptor beta chains sequenced from one sample in a study of T cell responses to AZD1222 COVID-19 vaccine. The table came from immunoSEQ multiplex PCR; TCRdb's copy has only in-frame clones and leaves some out. The data contain about 88,000 clones, around nine tenths of them singletons. This material consisted of peripheral blood, taken on day 0 of MenACWY control vaccination. The receptors originated from an adult in good health.

J is TRBJ2-7 and V is TRBV10-2; TRBD1 agrees at 8 bases. Per the germline V gene, CDR1 is WSHSY and CDR2 is SAAADI. V lost 0 bases, J lost 2 bases, and 6 bases stayed unmatched. This CDR3 contains 16 residues. CDR3: CASSESGQGNPYEQYF. CDR3 DNA sequence: TGCGCCAGCAGTGAGTCCGGACAGGGAAACCCCTACGAGCAGTACTTC.

The chain combines TRBV7-9 with TRBJ2-1, with D perhaps assigned TRBD1 or TRBD2 (5 bases each). V lost 6 bases to trimming and J lost 1 base, with 16 bases between them. The length of the CDR3 is 16 residues. Germline V lookup: CDR1 SEHNR, CDR2 FQNEAQ (reference sequence). The CDR3 bases are TGTGCCAGCAGTCACCCCCTAGGGGAGTCCTACAATGAGCAGTTCTTC. It specifies CASSHPLGESYNEQFF.

This clone was observed a few times. V usage is TRBV2 and J usage is TRBJ1-5; D not certain. Germline V gene sequence: CDR1 SNHLY, CDR2 FYNNEI. The ends were cut back, 6 bases at V and 0 bases at J, with 12 bases in the middle. This CDR3 spans 15 amino acids. In nucleotides, the CDR3 is TGTGCCAGCAGCGATTACCTTAGTAGCAATCAGCCCCAGCATTTT. Encoded protein: CASSDYLSSNQPQHF.

This sequence joins TRBV10-1 and TRBJ2-7; TRBD1 or TRBD2 may be the D gene (5 bases each). The CDR3 totals 11 residues. V lost 7 bases and J lost 6, with 10 bases in between. Germline V CDR1 and CDR2: WNHNN, SYGVQD (reference sequence). The CDR3 reads CASMGDGEQYF. DNA of the CDR3: TGCGCCAGCATGGGGGACGGCGAGCAGTACTTC.

This clone was counted a few times. The rearrangement links TRBV7-9 to TRBJ1-1, with D possibly matching TRBD1 (6 bases). The CDR3 is 15 residues long. With 5 bases removed from V and 2 bases from J, the gap between germline ends came to 15 bases. Germline CDR1 SEHNR, CDR2 FQNEAQ (reference sequence). CDR3 residues: CASSPRQVLNTEAFF. The CDR3 DNA reads TGTGCCAGCAGCCCCCGACAGGTATTAAACACTGAAGCTTTCTTT.

This chain uses TRBV28 with TRBJ1-1, with TRBD1 identical over 8 bases. The CDR3 is 15 residues long. J gave up 4 bases and V 6 bases, and 10 bases lay outside the gene matches. CDR1 MDHEN and CDR2 SYDVKM come from the germline V gene. CDR3 nucleotides: TGTGCCAGCAGGACATCTCAGGGGGCCGGCACTGAAGCTTTCTTT. The encoded protein is CASRTSQGAGTEAFF.

This chain joins TRBV24-1 and TRBJ1-5; no firm D call. V lost 7 bases and J lost 0, with 6 bases in between. CDR3 length: 13 amino acids. Germline V CDR1 and CDR2: KGHDR, SFDVKD. CDR3 in amino acids: CATSQYSNQPQHF. The CDR3, as DNA: TGTGCCACCAGCCAGTATAGCAATCAGCCCCAGCATTTT.

This clone was observed a handful of times. The genes are TRBV4-2 and TRBJ2-7, with D uncertain. CDR1 and CDR2 (germline): LGHNA, YNFKEQ. V was shortened by 0 bases and J by 6 bases, with 9 bases between the two germline ends. This CDR3 has 13 amino acids. The CDR3 nucleotides are TGTGCCAGCAGCCAAGACTTTTCCAGCGAGCAGTACTTC. Its translation is CASSQDFSSEQYF.

This chain connects TRBV5-1 to TRBJ2-5; a possible D gene is TRBD2 (6 bases). V was cut by 4 bases and J by 2 bases, with 12 bases left in between. This CDR3 has 14 residues. CDR1 SGHRS and CDR2 YFSETQ come from the germline V gene. The CDR3, as DNA: TGCGCCAGCAGCCCCGGGACTCAACAAGAGACCCAGTACTTC. Its protein is CASSPGTQQETQYF.

V and J are TRBV6-4 and TRBJ1-1; D is uncertain. The CDR3 totals 13 residues. CDR1 is MRHNA, CDR2 SNTAGT, per germline. Trimming took off 4 bases at V and 3 bases at J, with 9 bases between the two ends. This chain's CDR3 is CASSALMDTEAFF. The CDR3 region has the DNA TGTGCCAGCAGTGCCCTCATGGACACTGAAGCTTTCTTT.

The chain employs TRBV6-5 and TRBJ1-3, with D possibly being TRBD1 (5 bases). V was cut by 7 bases and J by 0 bases, with 10 bases left in between. The CDR3 has 14 residues. Germline values: CDR1 MNHEY, CDR2 SVGAGI. CDR3: CASKPGHSGNTIYF. The DNA for the CDR3 is TGTGCCAGCAAGCCCGGACACTCTGGAAACACCATATATTTT.

V and J are TRBV6-4 and TRBJ2-2; a possible D gene is TRBD1 (6 bases). This CDR3 region has 13 residues. Trimming shortened V by 6 bases and J by 5 bases, and 10 bases separated the two germline ends. CDR1 and CDR2 from the germline V gene are MRHNA and SNTAGT. CDR3 nucleotide sequence: TGTGCCAGCAGCGTACAGGGTACCGGGGAGCTGTTTTTT. As protein: CASSVQGTGELFF.